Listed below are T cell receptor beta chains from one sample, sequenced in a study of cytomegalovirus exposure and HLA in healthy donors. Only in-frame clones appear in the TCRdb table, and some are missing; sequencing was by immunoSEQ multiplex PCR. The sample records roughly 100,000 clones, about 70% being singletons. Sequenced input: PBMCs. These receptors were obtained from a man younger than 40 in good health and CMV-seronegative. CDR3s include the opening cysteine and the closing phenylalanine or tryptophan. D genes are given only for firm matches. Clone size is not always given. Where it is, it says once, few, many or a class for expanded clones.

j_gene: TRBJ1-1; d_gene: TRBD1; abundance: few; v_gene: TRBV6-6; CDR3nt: TGTGCCAGCAGTCCACCCGGGACAGGGTTGAACACTGAAGCTTTCTTT; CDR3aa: CASSPPGTGLNTEAFF
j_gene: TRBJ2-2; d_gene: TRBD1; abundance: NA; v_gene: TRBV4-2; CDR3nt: TGTGCCAGCAGCCTTGGGACAGGGGACACCGGGGAGCTGTTTTTT; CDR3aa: CASSLGTGDTGELFF
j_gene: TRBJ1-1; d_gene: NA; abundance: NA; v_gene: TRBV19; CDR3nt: TGTGCCAGTAGTGACTCGGGGGTCACTGAAGCTTTCTTT; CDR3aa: CASSDSGVTEAFF
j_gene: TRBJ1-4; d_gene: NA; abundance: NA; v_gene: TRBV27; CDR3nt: TGTGCCAGCAGTGGGGGACTTAATAATGAAAAACTGTTTTTT; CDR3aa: CASSGGLNNEKLFF
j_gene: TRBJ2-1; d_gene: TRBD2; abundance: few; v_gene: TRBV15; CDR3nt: TGTGCCACCAGCAGAGGCGGGAGCACCTACAATGAGCAGTTCTTC; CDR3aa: CATSRGGSTYNEQFF
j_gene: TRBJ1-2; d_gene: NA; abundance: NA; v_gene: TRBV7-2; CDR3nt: TGTGCCAGCAGCTCCCGATTCCCGACAGGTTATGGCTACACCTTC; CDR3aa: CASSSRFPTGYGYTF
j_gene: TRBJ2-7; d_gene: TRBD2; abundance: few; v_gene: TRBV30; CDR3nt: TGTGCCTGGAGTGTACTTGGAGGCGGGAGCTCCTACGAGCAGTACTTC; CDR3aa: CAWSVLGGGSSYEQYF
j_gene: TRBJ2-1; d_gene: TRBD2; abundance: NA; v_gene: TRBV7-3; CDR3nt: TGTGCCAGCAGCCAACCAGCGGGAAGCAGTAATGAGCAGTTCTTC; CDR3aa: CASSQPAGSSNEQFF
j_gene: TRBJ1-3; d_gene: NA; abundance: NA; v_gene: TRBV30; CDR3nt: TGTGCCTACCGCGGGAGGGCCAACTCTGGAAACACCATATATTTT; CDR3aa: CAYRGRANSGNTIYF
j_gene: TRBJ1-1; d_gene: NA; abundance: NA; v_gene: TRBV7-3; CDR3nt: TGTGCCAGCAGCTCGGGAGTAAACACTGAAGCTTTCTTT; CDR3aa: CASSSGVNTEAFF
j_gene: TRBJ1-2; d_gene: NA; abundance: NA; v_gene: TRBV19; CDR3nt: TGTGCCAGTAGTATCCCGGCGGACTATGGCTACACCTTC; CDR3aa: CASSIPADYGYTF
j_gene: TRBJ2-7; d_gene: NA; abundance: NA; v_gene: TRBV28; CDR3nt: TGTGCCAGCAGTTTATTCCAGGGTTTATACGAGCAGTACTTC; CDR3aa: CASSLFQGLYEQYF
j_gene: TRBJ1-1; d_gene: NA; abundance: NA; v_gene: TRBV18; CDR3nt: TGTGCCAGCTCACTAAACAACCGACAGACTTTAAACACTGAAGCTTTCTTT; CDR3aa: CASSLNNRQTLNTEAFF
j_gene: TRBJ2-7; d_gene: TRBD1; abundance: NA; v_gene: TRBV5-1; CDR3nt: TGCGCCAGCAGCTTGGAGGGCAGGGGGAGCTCCTACGAGCAGTACTTC; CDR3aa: CASSLEGRGSSYEQYF
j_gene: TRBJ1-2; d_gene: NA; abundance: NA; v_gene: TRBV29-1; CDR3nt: TGCAGCGCCCACTGGGGGGATAAAGGCTACACCTTC; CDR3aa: CSAHWGDKGYTF
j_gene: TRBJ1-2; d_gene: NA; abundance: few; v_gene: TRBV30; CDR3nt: TGTGCCGGAAGGGGTTCCTATGGCTACACCTTC; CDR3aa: CAGRGSYGYTF
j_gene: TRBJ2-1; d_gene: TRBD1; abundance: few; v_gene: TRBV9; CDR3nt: TGTGCCAGCAGCGTAGCCGGGACAGGGTACAATGAGCAGTTCTTC; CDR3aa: CASSVAGTGYNEQFF
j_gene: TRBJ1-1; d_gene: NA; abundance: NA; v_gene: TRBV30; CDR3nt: TGTGCCTGGAGCGGGGATATCTTCACTGAAGCTTTCTTT; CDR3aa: CAWSGDIFTEAFF
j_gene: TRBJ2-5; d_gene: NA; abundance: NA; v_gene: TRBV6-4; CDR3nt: TGTGCCAGCAGTGGCCCCTCACTAGCTCCCCAAGAGACCCAGTACTTC; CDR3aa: CASSGPSLAPQETQYF
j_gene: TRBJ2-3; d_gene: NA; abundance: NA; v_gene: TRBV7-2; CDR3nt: TGTGCCAGCAGCTTAAATCGGCTAGCGAATTCAGATACGCAGTATTTT; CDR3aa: CASSLNRLANSDTQYF
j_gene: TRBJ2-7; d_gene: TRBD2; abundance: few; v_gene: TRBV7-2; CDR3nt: TGTGCCAGCAGTCCCCAGGGACTAGCGGTAGGGGAGCAGTACTTC; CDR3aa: CASSPQGLAVGEQYF
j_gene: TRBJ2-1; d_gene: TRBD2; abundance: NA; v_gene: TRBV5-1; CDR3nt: TGCGCCAGCAGCTCCGGGACTAGCGGCCTCAAAGCAAATGAGCAGTTCTTC; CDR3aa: CASSSGTSGLKANEQFF
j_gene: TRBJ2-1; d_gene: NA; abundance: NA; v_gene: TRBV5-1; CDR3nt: TGCGCCAGCAGCTTTCTCAATGAGCAGTTCTTC; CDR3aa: CASSFLNEQFF
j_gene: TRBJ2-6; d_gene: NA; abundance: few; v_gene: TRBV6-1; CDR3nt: TGTGCCAGCAGTGAAGACAACTCTGGGGCCAACGTCCTGACTTTC; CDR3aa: CASSEDNSGANVLTF
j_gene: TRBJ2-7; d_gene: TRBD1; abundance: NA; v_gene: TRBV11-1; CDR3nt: TGTGCCAGCAGCCCGAGACAGACAGGGTCCTACGAGCAGTACTTC; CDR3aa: CASSPRQTGSYEQYF
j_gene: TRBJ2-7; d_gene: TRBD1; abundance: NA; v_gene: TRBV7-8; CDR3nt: TGTGCCAGCAGCTTAGAGGGACAGACCTCCTTTTCCTACGAGCAGTACTTC; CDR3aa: CASSLEGQTSFSYEQYF
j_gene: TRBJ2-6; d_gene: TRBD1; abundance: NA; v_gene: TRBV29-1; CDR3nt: TGCAGCGTTACAACAGGGGGCAGAGCCTCTGGGGCCAACGTCCTGACTTTC; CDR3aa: CSVTTGGRASGANVLTF
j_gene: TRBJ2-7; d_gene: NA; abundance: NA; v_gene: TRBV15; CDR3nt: TGTGCCACCAGCAGAGGGACAGATACCTCCTACGAGCAGTACTTC; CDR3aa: CATSRGTDTSYEQYF
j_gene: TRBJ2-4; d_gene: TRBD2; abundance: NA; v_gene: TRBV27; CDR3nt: TGTGCCAGCAGTTGGGGGGGAAAAAACATTCAGTACTTC; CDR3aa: CASSWGGKNIQYF
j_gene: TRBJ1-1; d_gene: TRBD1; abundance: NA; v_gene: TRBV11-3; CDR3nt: TGTGCCAGCAGCTTAGGGTTTCAACAGGGGGCTGAAGCTTTCTTT; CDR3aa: CASSLGFQQGAEAFF
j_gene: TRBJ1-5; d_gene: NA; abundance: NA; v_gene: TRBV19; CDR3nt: TGTGCCAGTAGTATTCATAGGGGGAAAGGAGAACAGCCCCAGCATTTT; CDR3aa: CASSIHRGKGEQPQHF
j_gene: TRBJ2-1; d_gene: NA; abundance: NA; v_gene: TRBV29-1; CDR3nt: TGCAGCGTTAAAGGGACTTCCTCCTACAATGAGCAGTTCTTC; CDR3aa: CSVKGTSSYNEQFF
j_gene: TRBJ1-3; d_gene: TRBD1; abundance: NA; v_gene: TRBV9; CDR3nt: TGTGCCAGCAGCGTACAGGCAGGGGGCCTACGCTCTGGAAACACCATATATTTT; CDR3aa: CASSVQAGGLRSGNTIYF
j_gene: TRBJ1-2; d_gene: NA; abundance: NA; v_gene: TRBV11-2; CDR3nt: TGTGCCAGCAGCTTCTCCGGGGACGGGGGCTATGGCTACACCTTC; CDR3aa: CASSFSGDGGYGYTF
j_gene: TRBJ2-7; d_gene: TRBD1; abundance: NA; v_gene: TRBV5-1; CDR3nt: TGCGCCAGCAGCTTGCGACCGTGGGACAGGGAAGCCTACGAGCAGTACTTC; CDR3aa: CASSLRPWDREAYEQYF
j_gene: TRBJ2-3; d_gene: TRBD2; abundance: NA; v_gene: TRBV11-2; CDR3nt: TGTGCCAGCAGCTTAAGGCTAGCGGGAGTGGGAGATACGCAGTATTTT; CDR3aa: CASSLRLAGVGDTQYF
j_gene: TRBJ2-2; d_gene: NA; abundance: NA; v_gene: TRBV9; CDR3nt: TGTGCCAGCAGCGTAGCAGGGACCGGGGAGCTGTTTTTT; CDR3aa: CASSVAGTGELFF
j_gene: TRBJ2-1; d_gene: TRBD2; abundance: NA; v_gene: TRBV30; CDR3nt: TGTGCCTGGGGTGTCCAGATAGCGGGAGAGCAGTTCTTC; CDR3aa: CAWGVQIAGEQFF
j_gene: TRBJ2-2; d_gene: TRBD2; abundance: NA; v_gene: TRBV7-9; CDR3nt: TGTGCCAGCAGCTCGTTGGACGGGAGGCACACCGGGGAGCTGTTTTTT; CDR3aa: CASSSLDGRHTGELFF
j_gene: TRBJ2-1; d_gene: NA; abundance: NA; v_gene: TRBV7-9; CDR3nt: TGTGCCAGCAGAGGGCACGGGGGACCCTACAATGAGCAGTTCTTC; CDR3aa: CASRGHGGPYNEQFF
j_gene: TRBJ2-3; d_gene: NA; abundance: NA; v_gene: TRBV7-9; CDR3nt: TGTGCCAGCAGCTTAATTCTCCAGACAGATACGCAGTATTTT; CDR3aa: CASSLILQTDTQYF
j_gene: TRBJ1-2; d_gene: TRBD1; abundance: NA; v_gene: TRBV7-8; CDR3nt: TGTGCCAGCAGCGTGGGGACAGGGAATAACTATGGCTACACCTTC; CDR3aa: CASSVGTGNNYGYTF
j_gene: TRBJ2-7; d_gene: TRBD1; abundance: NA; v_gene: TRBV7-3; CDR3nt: TGTGCCAGCAGCTTAGGGCCAGGGGGCAACTACGAGCAGTACTTC; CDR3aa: CASSLGPGGNYEQYF
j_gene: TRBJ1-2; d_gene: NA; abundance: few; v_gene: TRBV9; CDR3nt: TGTGCCAGCAGCGTAGGGGCCCAGACCAACGCTAACTATGGCTACACCTTC; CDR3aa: CASSVGAQTNANYGYTF
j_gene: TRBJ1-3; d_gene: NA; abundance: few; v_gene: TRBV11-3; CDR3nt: TGTGCCAGCAGCTTAAGCGACCGTGGAAACACCATATATTTT; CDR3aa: CASSLSDRGNTIYF
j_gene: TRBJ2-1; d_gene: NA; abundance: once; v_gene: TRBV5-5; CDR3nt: TGTGCCAGCACAATAGGAGCTGAGCAGTTCTTC; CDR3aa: CASTIGAEQFF
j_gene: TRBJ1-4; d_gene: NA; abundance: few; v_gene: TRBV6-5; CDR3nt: TGTGCCAGCAGTTACGGAGCCACAACTAATGAAAAACTGTTTTTT; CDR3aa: CASSYGATTNEKLFF
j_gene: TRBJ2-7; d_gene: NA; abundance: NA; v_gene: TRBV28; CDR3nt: TGTGCCAGCACCGACCATCGCCAGGGAAAGTACTTC; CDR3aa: CASTDHRQGKYF
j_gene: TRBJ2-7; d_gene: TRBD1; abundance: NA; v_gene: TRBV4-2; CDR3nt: TGTGCCAGCAGCCAAGCTGGACAGGGCTACGAGCAGTACTTC; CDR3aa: CASSQAGQGYEQYF
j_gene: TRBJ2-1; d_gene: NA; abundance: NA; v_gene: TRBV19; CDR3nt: TGTGCCAGTAGTATGAGAACCTCTTATGAGCAGTTCTTC; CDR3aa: CASSMRTSYEQFF
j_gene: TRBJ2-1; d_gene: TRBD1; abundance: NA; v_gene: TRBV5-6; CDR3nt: TGTGCCAGCAGCTCTGGGGGACAGGGCTACAATGAGCAGTTCTTC; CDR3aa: CASSSGGQGYNEQFF
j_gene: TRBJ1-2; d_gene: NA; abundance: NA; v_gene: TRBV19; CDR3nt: TGTGCCAGTAGTATGATACTTAACTATGGCTACACCTTC; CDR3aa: CASSMILNYGYTF
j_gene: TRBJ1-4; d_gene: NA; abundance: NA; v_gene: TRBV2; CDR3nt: TGTGCCAGCAGTGCAGGCAGGTCGGCTAATGAAAAACTGTTTTTT; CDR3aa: CASSAGRSANEKLFF
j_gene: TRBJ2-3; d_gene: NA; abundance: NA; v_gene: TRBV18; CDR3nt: TGTGCCAGCTCACCAGCGAGAACAGATACGCAGTATTTT; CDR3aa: CASSPARTDTQYF
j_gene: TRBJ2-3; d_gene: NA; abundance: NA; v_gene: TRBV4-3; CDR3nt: TGCGCCAGCAGCCTTTTGACAGCTAGCACAGATACGCAGTATTTT; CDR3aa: CASSLLTASTDTQYF
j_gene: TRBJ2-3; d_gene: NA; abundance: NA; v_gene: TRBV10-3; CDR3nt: TGTGCCATCAGTGATGGATTCGGGCTAGCCAGCACAGATACGCAGTATTTT; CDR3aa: CAISDGFGLASTDTQYF
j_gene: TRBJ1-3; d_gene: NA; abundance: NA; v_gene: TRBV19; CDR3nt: TGTGCCAGTAGTCCTCAGGGGTCTTTCTCTGGAAACACCATATATTTT; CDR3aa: CASSPQGSFSGNTIYF